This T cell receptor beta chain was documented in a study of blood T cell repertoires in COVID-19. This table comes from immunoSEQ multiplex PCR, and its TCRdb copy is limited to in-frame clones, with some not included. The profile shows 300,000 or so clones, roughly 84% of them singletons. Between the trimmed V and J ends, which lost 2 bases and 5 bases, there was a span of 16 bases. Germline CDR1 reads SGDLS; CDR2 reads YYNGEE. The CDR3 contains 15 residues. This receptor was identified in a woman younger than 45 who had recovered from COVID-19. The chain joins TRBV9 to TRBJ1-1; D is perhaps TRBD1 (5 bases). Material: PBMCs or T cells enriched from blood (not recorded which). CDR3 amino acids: CASSVGWGGGTEAFF. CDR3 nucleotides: TGTGCCAGCAGCGTTGGGTGGGGCGGAGGGACTGAAGCTTTCTTT.